The clone carrying this TCR beta chain was seen a single time. Authors' analysis steps: Amplification from reference gene primers served as the basis for estimated nucleated cell counts. Assay: immunoSEQ multiplex PCR; the TCRdb copy retains only in-frame clones and omits some. The DNA was the basis for D and trimming; V, J and clone size are from that table. The data hold a few hundred thousand clones, with around 91% observed a single time. The ends were cut back, 3 bases at V and 4 bases at J, with 16 bases in the middle. CDR1 DFQATT and CDR2 SNEGSKA come from the germline V gene (reference sequence). The CDR3 covers 15 residues. This entry belongs to a study of blood T cell repertoires in COVID-19. As for the study in general: Some COVID-19 samples were acute and others convalescent; all came from the United States, Italy and Spain.

The chain combines TRBV20-1 with TRBJ1-5; maybe TRBD1 (6 bases). The material sequenced was peripheral blood. The origin of this receptor is an older woman with acute or convalescent COVID-19. The CDR3 spells CSASLGAAGNQPQHF. The CDR3 DNA is TGCAGTGCTAGTCTGGGGGCGGCTGGGAATCAGCCCCAGCATTTT.